This is a list of T cell receptor beta chains from one sample in a study of blood T cell repertoires in COVID-19. Generated by immunoSEQ multiplex PCR, the TCRdb table keeps only in-frame clones and is missing some. The sample yields tens of thousands of clones, about 80% seen once. The material sequenced was peripheral blood. All receptors derive from a man aged 45 to 65 with COVID-19, enrolled during active disease. Both conserved end residues are part of each CDR3. A D gene is named only where the DNA matches it firmly. For some rows the clone size is stated as once, few or many, or as a class when expanded; others skip it.

NA	TRBV12-3/TRBV12-4	TRBJ2-3	NA	12	CASASITDTQYF	TGTGCCAGTGCTAGCATCACAGATACGCAGTATTTT
NA	TRBV27	TRBJ1-1	TRBD1	15	CASSRDRGRLTEAFF	TGTGCCAGCAGTAGGGACAGGGGGCGTTTAACTGAAGCTTTCTTT
NA	TRBV10-2	TRBJ2-7	NA	11	CASSRADEQYF	TGCGCCAGCTCCAGGGCGGACGAGCAGTACTTC
NA	TRBV19	TRBJ1-2	TRBD1	14	CASSSGQGARGYTF	TGTGCCAGTAGTTCGGGACAGGGGGCGAGGGGCTACACCTTC
NA	TRBV7-2	TRBJ2-7	NA	15	CASSFSPGRGDEQYF	TGTGCCAGCAGCTTTTCCCCCGGCAGGGGGGACGAGCAGTACTTC
NA	TRBV4-3	TRBJ1-4	NA	14	CASSQDGGREKLFF	TGCGCCAGCAGCCAAGATGGGGGGAGAGAAAAACTGTTTTTT
NA	TRBV5-1	TRBJ2-2	TRBD1	17	CASSFQPTGKNTGELFF	TGCGCCAGCAGCTTTCAACCGACAGGGAAGAACACCGGGGAGCTGTTTTTT
NA	TRBV18	TRBJ1-6	NA	15	CASSPATGRYSPLHF	TGTGCCAGCTCACCAGCGACAGGACGGTATTCACCCCTCCACTTT
NA	TRBV11-2	TRBJ2-7	NA	16	CASSLDPDRRHYEQYF	TGTGCCAGCAGCTTAGACCCGGACAGACGCCACTACGAGCAGTACTTC
NA	TRBV11-2	TRBJ2-5	TRBD2	14	CASSLAGREETQYF	TGTGCCAGCAGCTTAGCGGGGAGGGAAGAGACCCAGTACTTC
few	TRBV6-4	TRBJ1-2	NA	15	CASSDSGGPIGGYTF	TGTGCCAGCAGTGACTCTGGGGGCCCGATTGGTGGCTACACCTTC
NA	TRBV12-3/TRBV12-4	TRBJ2-1	TRBD1	13	CASRDRGSYEQFF	TGTGCCAGCAGGGACAGGGGAAGTTATGAGCAGTTCTTC
NA	TRBV7-9	TRBJ2-3	NA	17	CASSSSYGGPGTDTQYF	TGTGCCAGCAGCTCGTCCTACGGGGGGCCTGGCACAGATACGCAGTATTTT
NA	TRBV2	TRBJ1-5	NA	14	CASNRVSGNQPQHF	TGTGCCAGCAACAGGGTATCGGGCAATCAGCCCCAGCATTTT
NA	TRBV30	TRBJ2-3	NA	13	CAGDPSGTDTQYF	TGTGCCGGGGATCCGAGCGGCACAGATACGCAGTATTTT
NA	TRBV7-9	TRBJ2-7	NA	12	CASSLSSDEQYF	TGTGCCAGCAGCTTATCTAGCGACGAGCAGTACTTC
few	TRBV7-9	TRBJ1-4	TRBD1	17	CASSLDRLGGTGEKLFF	TGTGCCAGCAGCTTAGATCGGTTGGGTGGGACAGGGGAAAAACTGTTTTTT
NA	TRBV6-5	TRBJ1-5	NA	14	CASSYNSLLQPQHF	TGTGCCAGCAGTTACAATAGCCTCCTTCAGCCCCAGCATTTT
NA	TRBV19	TRBJ1-5	NA	13	CASSLQENQPQHF	TGTGCCAGTAGCCTACAGGAAAATCAGCCCCAGCATTTT
NA	TRBV4-2	TRBJ2-2	NA	16	CASSLREGANTGELFF	TGTGCCAGCAGCCTTCGCGAGGGAGCGAACACCGGGGAGCTGTTTTTT
once	TRBV11-2	TRBJ2-3	NA	13	CASRNRAPDTQYF	TGTGCCAGCAGAAACAGGGCACCAGATACGCAGTATTTT
once	TRBV7-2	TRBJ2-3	TRBD1	16	CASSSRDRGSTDTQYF	TGTGCCAGCAGCTCACGGGACAGGGGAAGCACAGATACGCAGTATTTT
few	TRBV7-9	TRBJ2-3	NA	17	CASSPSVGAENTDTQYF	TGTGCCAGCAGCCCGTCTGTGGGTGCGGAGAACACAGATACGCAGTATTTT
NA	TRBV14	TRBJ1-1	NA	14	CASSQVNGNTEAFF	TGTGCCAGCAGCCAAGTAAACGGGAACACTGAAGCTTTCTTT